The T cell receptor (beta chain) described here comes from a study of T-cell reconstitution after alpha-beta-depleted transplantation in children. Whole-study results and caveats: About two months after transplant, alpha-beta T cells reportedly came from several hundred expanded graft clones. One year after transplant, T-cell counts and diversity came mostly from newly produced T cells. Surviving thymic progenitors and recipient T cells were the source of high TCRbeta diversity at day 60 in some patients.

Preparation of the TCRbeta library used unique molecular identifiers. TCRdb re-called the PCR reads through MiXCR, storing one row per CDR3 protein. In the table there are around 700,000 distinct CDR3 sequences, under 15% of which are singletons. CDR1 and CDR2 (germline): SQVTM, ANQGSEA. J lost 5 bases, V lost 5 bases, and 7 bases had no gene match. The CDR3 has 13 amino acids. Ten or more counts support this clonotype. Its antigen remains unidentified. V usage is TRBV29-1 and J usage is TRBJ2-7; 9 bases match TRBD1. This TCR derives from a girl aged 2-10 years with congenital amegakaryocytic thrombocytopenia, due to receive a stem cell transplant. The input for sequencing was PBMCs, taken before TCRalphabeta/CD19-depleted stem cell transplant. The chain's CDR3 is CSVLPGQGNEQYF. The DNA for the CDR3 is TGCAGCGTTTTACCGGGACAGGGTAACGAGCAGTACTTC.